This T cell receptor beta chain was profiled in a study of T cell changes during pregnancy in multiple sclerosis (dated by TCRdb to 2018 to 2020). General notes on the study: Changes in the T cell repertoire over the course of pregnancy were examined in this study in women with multiple sclerosis.

Based on the germline V gene, the CDR1 and CDR2 sequences are KGHSH and LQKENI. Measured from the cysteine to the phenylalanine, the CDR3 is 14 residues long. The CDR3 DNA has 42 bases and is translated from base 1. The junction shows trimming of 6 bases on V and 6 bases on J, and the gene matches do not reach 7 bases of it. With respect to this clone: No antigen is known for it. The record has no base qualities; no much larger clone is one base away.

The library was obtained by the immunoSEQ multiplex PCR assay. TCRdb obtained this table from immuneACCESS and retained in-frame rearrangements with V and J assigned. These tables miss some clones; where compared with another copy, unresolved V genes account for less than half of the shortfall, and the remainder is unexplained. The sample contains over 55,000 clones, approximately 90% of them found a single time. The leading ten clones occupy 2% to 3% of the sample. The chain links TRBV18 with TRBJ2-2; 7 junctional bases match TRBD1. The sequence was collected from a female donor with multiple sclerosis, enrolled in a pregnancy study. This specimen was peripheral blood, taken in the first trimester of pregnancy. The CDR3 loop reads CASSPTGAAGELFF. Here is the DNA: TGTGCCAGCTCGCCCACAGGGGCGGCCGGGGAGCTGTTTTTT.